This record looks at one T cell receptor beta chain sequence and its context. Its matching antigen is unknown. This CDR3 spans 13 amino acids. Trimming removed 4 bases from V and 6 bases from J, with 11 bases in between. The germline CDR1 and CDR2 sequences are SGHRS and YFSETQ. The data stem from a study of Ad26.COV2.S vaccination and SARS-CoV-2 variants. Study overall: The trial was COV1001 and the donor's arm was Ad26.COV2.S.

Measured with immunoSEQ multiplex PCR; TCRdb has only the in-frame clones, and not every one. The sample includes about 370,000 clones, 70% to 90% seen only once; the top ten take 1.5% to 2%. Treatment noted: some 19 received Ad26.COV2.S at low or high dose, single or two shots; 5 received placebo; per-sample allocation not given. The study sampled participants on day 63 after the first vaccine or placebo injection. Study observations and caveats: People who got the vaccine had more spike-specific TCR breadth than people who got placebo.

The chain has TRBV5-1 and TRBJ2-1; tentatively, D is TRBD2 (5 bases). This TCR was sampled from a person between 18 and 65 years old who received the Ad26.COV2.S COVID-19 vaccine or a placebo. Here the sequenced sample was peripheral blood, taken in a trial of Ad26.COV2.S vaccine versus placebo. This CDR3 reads CASSRTRANEQFF. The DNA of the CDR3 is TGCGCCAGCAGCCGTACTAGGGCCAATGAGCAGTTCTTC. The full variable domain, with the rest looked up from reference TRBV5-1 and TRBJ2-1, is KAGVTQTPRYLIKTRGQQVTLSCSPISGHRSVSWYQQTPGQGLQFLFEYFSETQRNKGNFPGRFSGRQFSNSRSEMNVSTLELGDSALYLCASSRTRANEQFFGPGTRLTVL.